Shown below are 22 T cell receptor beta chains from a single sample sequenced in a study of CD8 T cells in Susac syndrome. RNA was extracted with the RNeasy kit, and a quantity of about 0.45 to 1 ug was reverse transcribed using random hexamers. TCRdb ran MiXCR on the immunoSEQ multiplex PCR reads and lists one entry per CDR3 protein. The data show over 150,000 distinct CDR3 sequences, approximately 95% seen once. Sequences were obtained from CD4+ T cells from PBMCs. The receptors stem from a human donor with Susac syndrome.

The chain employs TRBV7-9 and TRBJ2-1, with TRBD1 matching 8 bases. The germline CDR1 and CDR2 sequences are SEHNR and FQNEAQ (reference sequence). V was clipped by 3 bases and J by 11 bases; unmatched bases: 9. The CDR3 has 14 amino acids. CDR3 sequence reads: CASSFDTGGPKQFF. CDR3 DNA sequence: TGTGCCAGCAGCTTCGACACAGGGGGGCCTAAGCAGTTCTTC.

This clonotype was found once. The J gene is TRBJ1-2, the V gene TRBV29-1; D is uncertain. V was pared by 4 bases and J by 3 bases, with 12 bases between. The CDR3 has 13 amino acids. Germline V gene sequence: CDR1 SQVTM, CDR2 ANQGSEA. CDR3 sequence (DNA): TGCAGCGTTGGGGCCGCTCGAGACTATGGCTACACCTTC. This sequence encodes CSVGAARDYGYTF.

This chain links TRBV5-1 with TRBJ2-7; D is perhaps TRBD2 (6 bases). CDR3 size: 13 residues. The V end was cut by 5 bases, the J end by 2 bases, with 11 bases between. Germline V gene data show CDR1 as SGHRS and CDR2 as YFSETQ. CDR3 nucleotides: TGCGCCAGCAGGATAACGGGAGCCTACGAGCAGTACTTC. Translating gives CASRITGAYEQYF.

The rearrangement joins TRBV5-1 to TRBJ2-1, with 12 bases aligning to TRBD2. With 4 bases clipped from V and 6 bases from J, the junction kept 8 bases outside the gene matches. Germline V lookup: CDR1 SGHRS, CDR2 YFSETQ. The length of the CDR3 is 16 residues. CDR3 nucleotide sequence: TGCGCCAGCAGCGCGGAACTAGCGGGAGGTAGCAATGAGCAGTTCTTC. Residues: CASSAELAGGSNEQFF. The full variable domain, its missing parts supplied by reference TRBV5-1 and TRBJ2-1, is KAGVTQTPRYLIKTRGQQVTLSCSPISGHRSVSWYQQTPGQGLQFLFEYFSETQRNKGNFPGRFSGRQFSNSRSEMNVSTLELGDSALYLCASSAELAGGSNEQFFGPGTRLTVL.

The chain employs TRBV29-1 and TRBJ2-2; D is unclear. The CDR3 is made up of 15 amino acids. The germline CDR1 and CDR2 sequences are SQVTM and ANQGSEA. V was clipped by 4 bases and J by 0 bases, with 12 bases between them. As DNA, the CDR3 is TGCAGCGTTGCCTGGGGTGGGGCGAACACCGGGGAGCTGTTTTTT. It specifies CSVAWGGANTGELFF.

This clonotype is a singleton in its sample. The CDR3 bases are TGTGCCAGCGGCCCGGGGGGTACGGCCTACGAGCAGTACTTC. Protein: CASGPGGTAYEQYF. This chain links TRBV7-2 with TRBJ2-7; 7 nucleotides match TRBD2. This CDR3 comprises 14 residues. Germline-derived CDR1 and CDR2 are SGHTA and FQGNSA. J lost 2 bases, V lost 8 bases, and 9 bases had no gene match.

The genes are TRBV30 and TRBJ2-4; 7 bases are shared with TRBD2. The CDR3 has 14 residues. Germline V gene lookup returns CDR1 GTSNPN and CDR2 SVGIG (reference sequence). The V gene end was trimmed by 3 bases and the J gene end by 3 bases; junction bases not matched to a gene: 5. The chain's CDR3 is CAWSSERDKNIQYF. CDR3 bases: TGTGCCTGGAGCTCCGAGCGGGACAAAAACATTCAGTACTTC.

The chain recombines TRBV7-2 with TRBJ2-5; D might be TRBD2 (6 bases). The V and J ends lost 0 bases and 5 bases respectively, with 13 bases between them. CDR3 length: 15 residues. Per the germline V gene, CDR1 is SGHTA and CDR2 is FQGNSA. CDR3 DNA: TGTGCCAGCAGCTTAGCGAGGAGGGGACGTGAGACCCAGTACTTC. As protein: CASSLARRGRETQYF.

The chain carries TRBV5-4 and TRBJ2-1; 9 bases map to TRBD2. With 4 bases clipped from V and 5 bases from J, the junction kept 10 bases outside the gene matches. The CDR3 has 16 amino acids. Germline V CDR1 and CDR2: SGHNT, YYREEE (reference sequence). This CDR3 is CASSRGILAGNNEQFF. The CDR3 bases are TGTGCCAGCAGCCGCGGGATCCTAGCGGGGAACAATGAGCAGTTCTTC.

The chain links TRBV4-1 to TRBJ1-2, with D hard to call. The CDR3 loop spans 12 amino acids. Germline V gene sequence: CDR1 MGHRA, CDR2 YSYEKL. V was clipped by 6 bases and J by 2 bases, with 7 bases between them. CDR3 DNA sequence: TGCGCCAGCAGGGACTGGAACTATGGCTACACCTTC. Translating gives CASRDWNYGYTF.

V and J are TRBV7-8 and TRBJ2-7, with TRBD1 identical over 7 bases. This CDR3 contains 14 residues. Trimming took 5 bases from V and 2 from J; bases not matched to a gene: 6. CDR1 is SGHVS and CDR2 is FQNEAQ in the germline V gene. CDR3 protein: CASSLGQRAYEQYV. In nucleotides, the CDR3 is TGTGCCAGCAGCCTGGGACAGCGCGCCTACGAGCAGTACGTC.

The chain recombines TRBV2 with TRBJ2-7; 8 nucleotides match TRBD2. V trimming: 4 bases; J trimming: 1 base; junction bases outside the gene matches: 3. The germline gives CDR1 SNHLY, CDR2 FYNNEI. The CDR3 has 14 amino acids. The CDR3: CASSAERGSYEQYV. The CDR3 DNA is TGTGCCAGCAGTGCCGAGCGGGGGTCCTACGAGCAGTACGTC.

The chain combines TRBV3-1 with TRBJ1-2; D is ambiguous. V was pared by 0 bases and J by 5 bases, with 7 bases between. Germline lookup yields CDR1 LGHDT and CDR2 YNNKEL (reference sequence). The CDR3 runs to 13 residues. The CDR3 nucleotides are TGTGCCAGCAGCCAAGAAAGGTTTTATGGCTACACCTTC. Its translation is CASSQERFYGYTF.

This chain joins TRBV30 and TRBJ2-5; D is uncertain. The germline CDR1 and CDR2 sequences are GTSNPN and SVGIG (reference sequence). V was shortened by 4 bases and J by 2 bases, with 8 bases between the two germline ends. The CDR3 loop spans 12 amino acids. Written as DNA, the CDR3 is TGTGCCTGGACTACACATCAAGAGACCCAGTACTTC. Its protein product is CAWTTHQETQYF.

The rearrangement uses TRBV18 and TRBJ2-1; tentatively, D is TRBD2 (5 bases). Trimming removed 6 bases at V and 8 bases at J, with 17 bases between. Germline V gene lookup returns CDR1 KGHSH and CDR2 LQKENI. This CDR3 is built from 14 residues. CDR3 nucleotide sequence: TGTGCCAGCTCCCCAAATGAGGGATCCCATGAGCAGTTCTTC. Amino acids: CASSPNEGSHEQFF.

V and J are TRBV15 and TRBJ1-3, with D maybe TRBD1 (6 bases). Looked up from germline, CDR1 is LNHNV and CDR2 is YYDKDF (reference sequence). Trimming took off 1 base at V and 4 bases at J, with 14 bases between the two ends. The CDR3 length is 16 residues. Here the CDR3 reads CATSRGFDRWGNTIYF. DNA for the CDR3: TGTGCCACCAGCAGAGGGTTCGACAGGTGGGGAAACACCATATATTTT.

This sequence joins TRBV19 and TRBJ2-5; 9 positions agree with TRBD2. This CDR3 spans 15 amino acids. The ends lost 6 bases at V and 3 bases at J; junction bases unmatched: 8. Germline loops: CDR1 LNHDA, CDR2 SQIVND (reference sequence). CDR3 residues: CASREFASGKETQYF. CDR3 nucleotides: TGTGCCAGTAGAGAATTCGCTAGCGGGAAAGAGACCCAGTACTTC.

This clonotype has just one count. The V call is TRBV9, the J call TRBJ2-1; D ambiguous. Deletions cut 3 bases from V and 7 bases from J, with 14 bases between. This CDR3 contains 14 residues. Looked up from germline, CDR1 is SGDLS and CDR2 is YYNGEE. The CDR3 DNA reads TGTGCCAGCAGCGCCACCCCATGGGCGAATGAGCAGTTCTTC. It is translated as CASSATPWANEQFF.

CDR3 sequence reads: CASSLQRAEQFF. CDR3 nucleotides: TGTGCCAGCAGCCTGCAGAGGGCTGAGCAGTTCTTC. The J gene is TRBJ2-1, the V gene TRBV3-1; D may be TRBD2 (5 bases). The germline V gene encodes CDR1 LGHDT and CDR2 YNNKEL (reference sequence). V lost 4 bases and J lost 9, with 10 bases in between. The CDR3 loop spans 12 amino acids.

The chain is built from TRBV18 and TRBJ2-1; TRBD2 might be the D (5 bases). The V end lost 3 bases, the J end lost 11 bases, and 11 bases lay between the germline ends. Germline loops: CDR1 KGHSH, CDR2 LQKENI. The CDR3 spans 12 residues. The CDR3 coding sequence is TGTGCCAGCTCACCGATGGGCGGGCAGCAGTTCTTC. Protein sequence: CASSPMGGQQFF.

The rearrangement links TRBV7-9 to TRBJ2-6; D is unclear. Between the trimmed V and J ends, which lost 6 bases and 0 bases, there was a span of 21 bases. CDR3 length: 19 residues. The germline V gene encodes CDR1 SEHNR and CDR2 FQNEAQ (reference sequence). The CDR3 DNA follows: TGTGCCAGCAGTCAATGGGATACAGTCAAAAGCTCTGGGGCCAACGTCCTGACTTTC. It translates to CASSQWDTVKSSGANVLTF.

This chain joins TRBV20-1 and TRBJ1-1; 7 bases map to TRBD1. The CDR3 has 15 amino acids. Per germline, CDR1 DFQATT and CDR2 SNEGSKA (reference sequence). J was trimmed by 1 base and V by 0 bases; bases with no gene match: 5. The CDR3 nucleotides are TGCAGTGCTAGAGAGCAGGGGGGAAAGAACACTGAAGCTTTCTTT. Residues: CSAREQGGKNTEAFF.